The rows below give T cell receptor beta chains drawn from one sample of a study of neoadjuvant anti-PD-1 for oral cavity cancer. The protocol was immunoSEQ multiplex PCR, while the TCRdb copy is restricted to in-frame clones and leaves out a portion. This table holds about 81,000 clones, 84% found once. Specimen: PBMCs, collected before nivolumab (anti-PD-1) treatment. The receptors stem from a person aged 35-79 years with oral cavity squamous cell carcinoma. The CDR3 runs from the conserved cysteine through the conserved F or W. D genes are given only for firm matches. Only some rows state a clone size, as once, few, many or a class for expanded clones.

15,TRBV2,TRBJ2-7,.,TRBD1,CASSLGQGAIYEQYF,TGTGCCAGCAGTTTAGGACAGGGGGCGATCTACGAGCAGTACTTC
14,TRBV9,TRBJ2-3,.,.,CASSVAGSTDTQYF,TGTGCCAGCAGCGTAGCGGGATCCACAGATACGCAGTATTTT
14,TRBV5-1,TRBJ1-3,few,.,CASSLSDSGNTIYF,TGCGCCAGCAGCTTGTCAGACTCTGGAAACACCATATATTTT
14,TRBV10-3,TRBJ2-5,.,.,CAISVEGSEETQYF,TGTGCCATCAGTGTTGAGGGTTCGGAAGAGACCCAGTACTTC
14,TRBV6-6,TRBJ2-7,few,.,CASSRGTESYEQYF,TGTGCCAGCAGTCGCGGGACGGAATCCTACGAGCAGTACTTC
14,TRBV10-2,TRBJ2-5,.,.,CASSEWGGEETQYF,TGCGCCAGCAGTGAGTGGGGCGGCGAAGAGACCCAGTACTTC
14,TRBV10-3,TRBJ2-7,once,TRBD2,CAISDGGGFYEQYF,TGTGCCATCAGTGATGGGGGGGGTTTCTACGAGCAGTACTTC
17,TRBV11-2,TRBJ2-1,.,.,CASSLWFDSVNNNEQFF,TGTGCCAGCAGCTTATGGTTCGACAGTGTTAATAACAATGAGCAGTTCTTC
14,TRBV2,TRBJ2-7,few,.,CASHVREIGYEQYF,TGTGCCAGCCACGTGAGGGAGATCGGCTACGAGCAGTACTTC
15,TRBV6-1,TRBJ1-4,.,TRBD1,CASSEHGQGGGKLFF,TGTGCCAGCAGTGAACACGGGCAGGGGGGAGGAAAACTGTTTTTT
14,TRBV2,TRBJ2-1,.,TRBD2,CASSPRTSGHEQFF,TGTGCCAGCAGTCCGAGGACTAGCGGCCATGAGCAGTTCTTC
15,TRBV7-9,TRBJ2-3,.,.,CASSETHISSDTQYF,TGTGCCAGCAGCGAGACACATATTTCTTCAGATACGCAGTATTTT
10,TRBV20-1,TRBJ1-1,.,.,CSAKVPEAFF,TGCAGTGCTAAGGTCCCTGAAGCTTTCTTT
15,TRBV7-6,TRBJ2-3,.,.,CASALGQGSTDTQYF,TGTGCCAGCGCATTGGGGCAGGGAAGCACAGATACGCAGTATTTT
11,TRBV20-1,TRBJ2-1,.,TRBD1,CSAPGQGREVF,TGCAGTGCCCCCGGACAGGGAAGGGAGGTCTTC
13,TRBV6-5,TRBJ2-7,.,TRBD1,CASRKNDRVKQYF,TGTGCCAGCAGAAAAAATGACAGGGTGAAGCAGTACTTC
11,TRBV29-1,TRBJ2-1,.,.,CSVVPANEQFF,TGCAGCGTTGTCCCGGCCAATGAGCAGTTCTTC
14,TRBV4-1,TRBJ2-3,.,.,CASGLGGHADTQYF,TGCGCCAGCGGCCTGGGGGGGCATGCAGATACGCAGTATTTT
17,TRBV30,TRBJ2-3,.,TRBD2,CAQNWLAGGPGTDTQYF,TGTGCCCAAAACTGGCTAGCGGGAGGGCCCGGCACAGATACGCAGTATTTT
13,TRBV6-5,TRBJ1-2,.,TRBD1,CASSSGQGRGYTF,TGTGCCAGCAGTTCCGGACAGGGGAGAGGCTACACCTTC
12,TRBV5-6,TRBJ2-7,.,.,CASTDRAYEQYF,TGTGCCAGCACTGACCGGGCCTACGAGCAGTACTTC
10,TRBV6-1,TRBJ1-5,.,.,CASTGQPQHF,TGTGCCAGCACAGGTCAGCCCCAGCATTTT
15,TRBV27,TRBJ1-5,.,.,CASSLMAYSNQPQHF,TGTGCCAGCAGTTTAATGGCTTATAGCAATCAGCCCCAGCATTTT
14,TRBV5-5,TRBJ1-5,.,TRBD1,CASSFEGADQPQHF,TGTGCCAGCAGCTTCGAGGGGGCAGATCAGCCCCAGCATTTT
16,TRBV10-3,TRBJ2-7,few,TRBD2,CAISDPGLAGAYEQYF,TGTGCCATCAGTGACCCGGGACTAGCGGGAGCTTACGAGCAGTACTTC
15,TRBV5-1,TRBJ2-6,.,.,CASSLEIPGANVLTF,TGCGCCAGCAGCTTGGAGATTCCTGGGGCCAACGTCCTGACTTTC
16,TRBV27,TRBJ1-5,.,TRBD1,CASSSGQGNSNQPQHF,TGTGCCAGCAGTTCCGGACAGGGTAATAGCAATCAGCCCCAGCATTTT
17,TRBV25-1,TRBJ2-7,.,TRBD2,CASSESGGRTPRHEQYF,TGTGCCAGCAGTGAATCGGGCGGGAGAACGCCAAGACACGAGCAGTACTTC
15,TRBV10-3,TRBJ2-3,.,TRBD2,CAISVGLEVQDTQYF,TGTGCCATCAGTGTAGGACTAGAGGTACAAGATACGCAGTATTTT
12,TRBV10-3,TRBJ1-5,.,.,CAISDFGQPQHF,TGTGCCATCAGTGATTTCGGACAGCCCCAGCATTTT
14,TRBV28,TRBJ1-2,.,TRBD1,CASNRGQGDYGYTF,TGTGCCAGTAACAGGGGACAGGGAGACTATGGCTACACCTTC
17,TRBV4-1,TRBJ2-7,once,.,CASSQAGVQQDSYEQYF,TGCGCCAGCAGCCAGGCTGGGGTCCAACAGGACTCCTACGAGCAGTACTTC
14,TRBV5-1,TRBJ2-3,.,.,CASSLAGPADTQYF,TGCGCCAGCAGCTTGGCGGGCCCAGCAGATACGCAGTATTTT
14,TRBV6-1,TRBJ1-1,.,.,CASSEEVGYTEAFF,TGTGCCAGCAGTGAAGAGGTGGGGTACACTGAAGCTTTCTTT
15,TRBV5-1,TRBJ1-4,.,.,CASRPGGATNEKLFF,TGCGCCAGCCGCCCCGGAGGGGCAACTAATGAAAAACTGTTTTTT
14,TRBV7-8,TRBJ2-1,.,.,CASSDGSSINEQFF,TGTGCCAGCAGCGACGGGAGTTCCATCAATGAGCAGTTCTTC
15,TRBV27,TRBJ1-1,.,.,CASSLMVRGTTEAFF,TGTGCCAGCAGTTTGATGGTAAGGGGAACAACTGAAGCTTTCTTT
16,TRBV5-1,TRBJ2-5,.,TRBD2,CASSDWGAGGQETQYF,TGCGCCAGCAGCGACTGGGGAGCGGGGGGACAAGAGACCCAGTACTTC
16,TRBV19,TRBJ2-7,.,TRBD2,CASSMGGTRLVGEQYF,TGTGCCAGTAGTATGGGGGGGACTCGACTTGTTGGCGAGCAGTACTTC
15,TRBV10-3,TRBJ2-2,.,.,CAISELEKNTGELFF,TGTGCCATCAGTGAGTTAGAGAAGAACACCGGGGAGCTGTTTTTT
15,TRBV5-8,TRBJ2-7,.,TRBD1,CASSSPGQGTWKQYF,TGTGCCAGCAGTTCGCCGGGACAGGGGACGTGGAAGCAGTACTTC
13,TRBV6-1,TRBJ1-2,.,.,CASSSSGYQGYTF,TGTGCCAGCAGTTCCTCGGGTTACCAAGGCTACACCTTC
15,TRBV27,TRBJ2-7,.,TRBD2,CASSLGLAGTYEQYF,TGTGCCAGCAGTTTAGGACTAGCGGGAACGTACGAGCAGTACTTC
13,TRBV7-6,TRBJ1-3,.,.,CASSLPPGNTIYF,TGTGCCAGCAGCTTACCGCCCGGAAACACCATATATTTT
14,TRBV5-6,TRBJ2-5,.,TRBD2,CASSLSSGQETQYF,TGTGCCAGCAGCTTATCTAGCGGTCAAGAGACCCAGTACTTC
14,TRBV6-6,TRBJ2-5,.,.,CASNDYPRGETQYF,TGTGCCAGCAATGACTACCCTAGGGGAGAGACCCAGTACTTC
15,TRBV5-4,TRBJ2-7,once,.,CASSLYGVGGDEQYF,TGTGCCAGCAGCTTGTACGGCGTAGGGGGAGACGAGCAGTACTTC